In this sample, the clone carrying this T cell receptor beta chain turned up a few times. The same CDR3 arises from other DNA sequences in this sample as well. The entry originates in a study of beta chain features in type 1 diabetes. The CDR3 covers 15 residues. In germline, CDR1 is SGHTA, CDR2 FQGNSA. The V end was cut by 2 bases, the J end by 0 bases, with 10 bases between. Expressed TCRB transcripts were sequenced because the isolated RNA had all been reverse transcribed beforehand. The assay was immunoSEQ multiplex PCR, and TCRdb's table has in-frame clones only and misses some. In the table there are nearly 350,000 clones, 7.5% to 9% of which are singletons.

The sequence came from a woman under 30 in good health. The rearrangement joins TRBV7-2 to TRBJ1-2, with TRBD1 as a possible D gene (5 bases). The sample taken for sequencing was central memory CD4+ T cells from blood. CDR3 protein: CASSLSTGSNYGYTF. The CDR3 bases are TGTGCCAGCAGCTTATCTACAGGTTCTAACTATGGCTACACCTTC.